This TCR beta chain was obtained from a study of OX40 agonist ivuxolimab in advanced cancers. Germline CDR1 reads GTSNPN; CDR2 reads SVGIG (reference sequence). This CDR3 spans 16 amino acids. Trimming shortened V by 2 bases and J by 5 bases, and 20 bases separated the two germline ends. Libraries were prepared by immunoSEQ multiplex PCR; TCRdb keeps only in-frame clonotypes and omits some of them. The data hold 75,000 to 100,000 clones, with 70% to 85% observed a single time. Findings and caveats of the study: In the 0.1 to 3.0 mg/kg range, CD4+ and CD8+ blood T cells had expanded clonally by week 6.

Note on this clone: What it recognizes is unknown.

This receptor was identified in an adult with an advanced solid tumor such as melanoma, head and neck, liver or kidney cancer. This material consisted of CD4+ or CD8+ T cells sorted from blood, taken in a trial of the OX40 agonist ivuxolimab. V and J are TRBV30 and TRBJ2-3; perhaps D is TRBD1 or TRBD2 (5 bases each). The CDR3 region has the DNA TGTGCCTGGAGTAATTTCGGGACCCGTGGGGGAGATACGCAGTATTTT. Translation: CAWSNFGTRGGDTQYF.